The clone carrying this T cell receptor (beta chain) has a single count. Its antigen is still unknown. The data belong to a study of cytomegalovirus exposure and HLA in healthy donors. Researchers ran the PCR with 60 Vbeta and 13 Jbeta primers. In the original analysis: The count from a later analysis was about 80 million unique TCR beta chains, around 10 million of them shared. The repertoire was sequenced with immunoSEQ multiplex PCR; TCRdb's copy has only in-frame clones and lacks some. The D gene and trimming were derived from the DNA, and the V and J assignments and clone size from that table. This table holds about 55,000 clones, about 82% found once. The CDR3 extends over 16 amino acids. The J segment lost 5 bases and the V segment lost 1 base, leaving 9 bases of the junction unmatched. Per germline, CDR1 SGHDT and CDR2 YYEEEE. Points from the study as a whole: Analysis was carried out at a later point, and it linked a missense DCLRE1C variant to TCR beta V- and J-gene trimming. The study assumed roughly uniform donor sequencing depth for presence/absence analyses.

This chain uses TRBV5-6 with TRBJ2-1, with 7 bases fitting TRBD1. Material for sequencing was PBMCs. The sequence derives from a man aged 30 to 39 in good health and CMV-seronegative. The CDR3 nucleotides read TGTGCCAGCAGCTTGTGGGGGACAGTGGTTGACAATGAGCAGTTCTTC. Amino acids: CASSLWGTVVDNEQFF.